One sample yielded the 30 T cell receptor beta chains listed below, sequenced in a study of immune heterogeneity within non-small cell lung tumors. The authors used around 640 ng of bulk tumor genomic DNA per sample as template. Biopsies that were spaced far apart were taken, several per primary tumor, during surgery. Each patient presented with untreated, newly diagnosed non-small cell lung cancer and received curative surgery. TCR beta CDR3 was amplified by multiplex PCR using 32 V and 13 J primers. Each CDR3 protein is one row after TCRdb ran MiXCR on the multiplex PCR reads. The table has about 1,900 distinct CDR3 sequences, around 22% seen once. Material: lung tumor tissue. These receptors all stem from a woman aged 45-59 years with non-small cell lung cancer.

This clonotype is termed medium-sized. This chain connects TRBV11-2 to TRBJ1-3, with D uncertain. The CDR3 runs to 16 residues. V was cut by 1 base and J by 0 bases, with 10 bases left in between. CDR1 and CDR2 from the germline V gene are SGHAT and FQNNGV. The DNA for the CDR3 is TGTGCCAGCAGCTTAGCGGCAGCCAGCTCTGGAAACACCATATATTTT. Amino acids: CASSLAAASSGNTIYF.

This clonotype is medium-sized within its sample. This chain uses TRBV19 with TRBJ2-2; the match to TRBD2 covers 7 bases. The V gene's germline CDR1 is LNHDA and CDR2 SQIVND (reference sequence). V was pared by 7 bases and J by 2 bases, with 10 bases of the junction left unmatched. CDR3 length equals 16 residues. This chain's CDR3 is CASTSGESFNTGELFF. CDR3 coding DNA: TGTGCCAGTACTAGCGGTGAAAGCTTCAACACCGGGGAGCTGTTTTTT.

This clonotype is deemed medium-sized. The chain links TRBV12-3 or TRBV12-4 to TRBJ1-4; no firm D call. This CDR3 has 12 amino acids. Trimming removed 6 bases from V and 8 bases from J, with 10 bases in between. The CDR3 reads CASRRQKEKLFF. The CDR3 coding sequence is TGTGCCAGCAGGCGCCAAAAGGAAAAACTGTTTTTT.

In its sample, this clonotype ranks as large. The genes are TRBV28 and TRBJ2-2; 11 nucleotides agree with TRBD2. Germline CDR1 MDHEN, CDR2 SYDVKM. The CDR3 runs 17 residues. V dropped 5 bases and J dropped 7; count of bases not matched to a gene: 12. In DNA form, the CDR3 reads TGTGCCAGCAGTCCCACTAGCGGGGGCCTCCCAGGCGGGGAGCTGTTTTTT. Translated: CASSPTSGGLPGGELFF.

In its sample, this clonotype is large. The rearrangement uses TRBV27 and TRBJ1-6; 7 bases are shared with TRBD1. The CDR3 has 14 residues. Trimming cost V 6 bases and J 6 bases; bases outside gene matches: 5. Germline CDR1 reads MNHEY; CDR2 reads SMNVEV (reference sequence). CDR3 nucleotide sequence: TGTGCCAGCAGCCTCGGGACAGTTAATTCACCCCTCCACTTT. It is translated as CASSLGTVNSPLHF.

This clonotype was seen more than once but under ten times. The chain carries TRBV20-1 and TRBJ2-5; 8 bases line up with TRBD2. The germline V gene has CDR1 DFQATT and CDR2 SNEGSKA (reference sequence). J gave up 5 bases and V 0 bases, and 14 bases lay outside the gene matches. This CDR3 has 17 amino acids. The CDR3 DNA reads TGCAGTGCTAGAGATAGGATGAGGGCGGGAGGACGGGAGACCCAGTACTTC. Translation gives CSARDRMRAGGRETQYF.

The rearrangement joins TRBV19 to TRBJ2-1, with 8 bases matching TRBD2. The CDR3 is made up of 13 amino acids. Looked up from germline, CDR1 is LNHDA and CDR2 is SQIVND (reference sequence). Trimming removed 10 bases from V and 8 bases from J; junction bases left unmatched: 10. The CDR3 region is CATQSLREDEQFF. The CDR3 nucleotides are TGTGCCACTCAATCATTGCGGGAGGATGAGCAGTTCTTC.

The chain couples TRBV6-5 to TRBJ1-6; D is unclear. Germline CDR1 MNHEY, CDR2 SVGAGI. This CDR3 is built from 11 residues. Between the trimmed V and J ends, which lost 6 bases and 7 bases, there was a span of 4 bases. CDR3 nucleotides: TGTGCCAGCAGATTAAATTCACCCCTCCACTTT. Translated: CASRLNSPLHF.

Sample share makes this clonotype medium-sized. V and J are TRBV4-2 and TRBJ2-7; perhaps D is TRBD1 or TRBD2 (5 bases each). The CDR3 loop spans 15 amino acids. Trimming took 0 bases from V and 7 from J, leaving 16 bases between them. Germline lookup yields CDR1 LGHNA and CDR2 YNFKEQ. The CDR3 nucleotides are TGTGCCAGCAGCCAAGAGAGGGACCCCACGCGGGAGCAGTACTTC. Its protein is CASSQERDPTREQYF.

This clonotype was seen only a few times. The DNA of the CDR3 is TGTGCCAGCAGCAAACCCGGGACAGCGCAAGAGACCCAGTACTTC. Translating gives CASSKPGTAQETQYF. The V gene is TRBV11-2, the J gene TRBJ2-5, with 7 bases lining up with TRBD1. Germline V CDR1 and CDR2: SGHAT, FQNNGV. J gave up 2 bases and V 5 bases, and 8 bases lay outside the gene matches. The CDR3 spans 15 residues.

The chain couples TRBV14 to TRBJ2-3; D possibly corresponds to TRBD2 (6 bases). V lost 4 bases to trimming and J lost 7 bases, with 9 bases between them. The CDR3 consists of 12 residues. The germline CDR1 and CDR2 sequences are SGHDN and FVKESK. CDR3 loop: CASSPRGYTQYF. Here the CDR3 DNA reads TGTGCCAGCAGCCCACGGGGGTATACGCAGTATTTT.

CDR3 sequence: CASNTGTGAYGYTF. The CDR3 DNA sequence: TGTGCCAGCAACACCGGGACAGGGGCTTATGGCTACACCTTC. This chain connects TRBV2 to TRBJ1-2; 10 nucleotides agree with TRBD1. The germline gives CDR1 SNHLY, CDR2 FYNNEI. V was pared by 7 bases and J by 5 bases, with 7 bases of the junction left unmatched. This CDR3 has 14 amino acids.

This clonotype is classed as medium-sized. The rearrangement links TRBV20-1 to TRBJ2-7, with 7 bases lining up with TRBD1. The V gene's germline CDR1 is DFQATT and CDR2 SNEGSKA (reference sequence). The CDR3 consists of 12 residues. V gave up 4 bases and J gave up 4 bases; unmatched junction bases: 4. The CDR3 DNA reads as TGCAGTGCTACGGGCAGGGGGTACGAGCAGTACTTC. Amino acid sequence: CSATGRGYEQYF.

The chain has TRBV14 and TRBJ2-3; 7 bases fit TRBD2. This CDR3 contains 15 residues. CDR1 is SGHDN and CDR2 is FVKESK in the germline V gene. V dropped 0 bases and J dropped 5; count of bases not matched to a gene: 5. Written as DNA, the CDR3 is TGTGCCAGCAGCCAAGATACGGGAGGTGGAGATACGCAGTATTTT. Its translation is CASSQDTGGGDTQYF.

By its share, this clonotype is large. The gene calls are TRBV12-3 or TRBV12-4 and TRBJ2-1; no clear D. CDR3 length equals 18 residues. With 0 bases removed from V and 5 bases from J, the gap between germline ends came to 20 bases. The CDR3: CASSLADPPSAKNNEQFF. CDR3 nucleotides: TGTGCCAGCAGTTTAGCGGATCCCCCTTCGGCTAAAAACAATGAGCAGTTCTTC.

This chain connects TRBV5-1 to TRBJ2-3; D possibly corresponds to TRBD2 (5 bases). The CDR3 runs 15 residues. Germline V gives CDR1 SGHRS, CDR2 YFSETQ. Trimming took off 4 bases at V and 0 bases at J, with 12 bases between the two ends. The CDR3 spells CASSENTRSTDTQYF. The CDR3, as DNA: TGCGCCAGCAGCGAAAACACTAGAAGCACAGATACGCAGTATTTT.

This clonotype is judged medium-sized (0.01 to 0.1%). J is TRBJ2-1 and V is TRBV3-1; 12 bases align to TRBD2. This CDR3 has 19 residues. With V trimmed by 1 base and J by 3 bases, 10 bases remained unmatched. Germline V lookup: CDR1 LGHDT, CDR2 YNNKEL (reference sequence). The CDR3 DNA reads TGTGCCAGCAGCCAAGCCCCCCACTGGACTAGCGGGAACTACAATGAGCAGTTCTTC. Translating gives CASSQAPHWTSGNYNEQFF.

For this clonotype: A much more abundant neighbour one base away suggests this may be a read error. CDR3 DNA sequence: TGTGCCAGCAGCCGAATCGACATTGTAGATCCCGGAAACACCATATATTTT. Protein: CASSRIDIVDPGNTIYF. The chain combines TRBV7-9 with TRBJ1-3; D is undetermined. The CDR3 extends over 17 amino acids. Germline-derived CDR1 and CDR2 are SEHNR and FQNEAQ (reference sequence). V dropped 5 bases and J dropped 4 bases, with 21 bases sitting between them.

This clonotype rates as medium-sized (0.01 to 0.1%). The chain has TRBV7-8 and TRBJ2-1, with TRBD2 identical over 8 bases. The ends lost 4 bases at V and 2 bases at J; junction bases unmatched: 7. The germline CDR1 and CDR2 sequences are SGHVS and FQNEAQ. The CDR3 is 16 amino acids. The CDR3 DNA is TGTGCCAGCAGCTCCTTTAGCGGGATCACCTACAATGAGCAGTTCTTC. It specifies CASSSFSGITYNEQFF.

This clonotype is medium-sized within its sample. The chain combines TRBV12-3 or TRBV12-4 with TRBJ1-2, with D hard to call. V dropped 9 bases and J dropped 3 bases, with 20 bases sitting between them. The CDR3 has 15 amino acids. CDR3 amino acids: CASLQSGYADYGYTF. The CDR3 region has the DNA TGTGCCAGTCTACAGAGCGGGTATGCGGACTATGGCTACACCTTC.

As regards this clonotype: This clone may be a read error of a much larger clone one base away. The J gene is TRBJ1-3, the V gene TRBV12-3 or TRBV12-4; no clear D gene. CDR3 length equals 15 residues. V was pared by 8 bases and J by 3 bases, with 17 bases between. The CDR3 nucleotides are TGTGCCAGCGATAACCCGGTCCCCTATGGAAACACCATATATTTT. It translates to CASDNPVPYGNTIYF.

In its sample, this clonotype is medium-sized. The junction and the germline gene differ at one end; a read error may be behind it. The CDR3 reads CASTDSRDTQYF. CDR3 coding DNA: TGTGCCAGTACCGACAGCAGAGATACGCAGTATTTT. The chain recombines TRBV19 with TRBJ2-3; perhaps TRBD1 as D (5 bases). This CDR3 region has 12 residues. Germline V gene lookup returns CDR1 LNHDA and CDR2 SQIVND (reference sequence).

This clonotype is categorized as medium-sized. V usage is TRBV12-3 or TRBV12-4 and J usage is TRBJ2-1, with D perhaps assigned TRBD1 or TRBD2 (5 bases each). This CDR3 spans 13 amino acids. V lost 7 bases to trimming and J lost 16 bases, with 23 bases between them. DNA of the CDR3: TGTGCCAGCACCACCGGGACGTCCCTAGCATACTTCTTC. Translating it yields CASTTGTSLAYFF.

This clonotype is labeled large. The chain links TRBV11-3 to TRBJ2-7; D is possibly TRBD1 (5 bases). The ends were cut back, 2 bases at V and 5 bases at J, with 13 bases in the middle. Germline V lookup: CDR1 SGHNT, CDR2 YENEEA. This CDR3 has 14 residues. DNA for the CDR3: TGTGCCAGCAGCTTATCTTCAGGGAATCACGAGCAGTACTTC. Translated: CASSLSSGNHEQYF.

By its share, this clonotype is medium-sized. V usage is TRBV20-1 and J usage is TRBJ1-6; D is possibly TRBD1 (5 bases). The germline CDR1 and CDR2 sequences are DFQATT and SNEGSKA (reference sequence). The germline V and J ends were trimmed by 4 bases and 7 bases, with 11 bases remaining between them. The CDR3 sequence is 13 residues long. CDR3 sequence (DNA): TGCAGTGCTACGGGGGGACCGAATTCACCCCTCCACTTT. It is translated as CSATGGPNSPLHF.

This clonotype is medium-sized. The chain carries TRBV20-1 and TRBJ1-2, with 8 nucleotides matching TRBD1. From germline, CDR1 is DFQATT and CDR2 SNEGSKA (reference sequence). CDR3 length: 15 amino acids. V lost 5 bases to trimming and J lost 3 bases; unmatched junction nucleotides: 11. The CDR3 bases are TGCAGTGCTGAAAAACCGGGACAGGCCCACTATGGCTACACCTTC. It translates to CSAEKPGQAHYGYTF.

By share, this clonotype ranks as medium-sized. The gene calls are TRBV6-1 and TRBJ2-4; no reliable D call. Germline loops: CDR1 MNHNS, CDR2 SASEGT. The CDR3 covers 15 residues. V was shortened by 6 bases and J by 0 bases, with 12 bases between the two germline ends. CDR3 loop: CASRPRTVAKNIQYF. CDR3 DNA: TGTGCCAGCAGACCCAGGACGGTAGCCAAAAACATTCAGTACTTC.

Within the sample, this clonotype is medium-sized. The genes are TRBV13 and TRBJ1-3, with a weak D call TRBD1 (5 bases). V was cut by 0 bases and J by 3 bases, with 9 bases left in between. The CDR3 consists of 15 residues. Per germline, CDR1 PRHDT and CDR2 FYEKMQ (reference sequence). CDR3 sequence reads: CASSLGGQGGNTIYF. CDR3 sequence (DNA): TGTGCCAGCAGCTTAGGCGGGCAGGGTGGAAACACCATATATTTT. Looking up the rest from reference TRBV13 and TRBJ1-3 gives the full variable domain: AAGVIQSPRHLIKEKRETATLKCYPIPRHDTVYWYQQGPGQDPQFLISFYEKMQSDKGSIPDRFSAQQFSDYHSELNMSSLELGDSALYFCASSLGGQGGNTIYFGEGSWLTVV.

The V gene is TRBV7-2, the J gene TRBJ2-5; tentative D call: TRBD2 (6 bases). Trimming left V 3 bases short and J 4 bases short, with 12 bases between. This CDR3 has 14 amino acids. Germline assignment: CDR1 SGHTA and CDR2 FQGNSA. The CDR3 bases are TGTGCCAGCAGCTTCAAAAGGGGAGGAGAGACCCAGTACTTC. It is translated as CASSFKRGGETQYF.

Only a few counts were recorded for this clonotype. This chain uses TRBV11-2 with TRBJ2-5; TRBD1 matches at 12 bases. The CDR3 spans 17 residues. CDR1 is SGHAT and CDR2 is FQNNGV in the germline V gene. The junction had 4 bases not matched to a gene; V was cut back by 1 base and J by 1 base. CDR3 in DNA: TGTGCCAGCAGCTTAGCCGGGACAGGGGGCCTCCAAGAGACCCAGTACTTC. Its translation is CASSLAGTGGLQETQYF.